This TCR beta chain was retrieved from a study of shared clonotypes between healthy human individuals. Across the study: There were three CD4 naive, three CD4 memory, two CD8 naive and one CD8 memory plates per donor.

Assay: immunoSEQ multiplex PCR; the TCRdb copy retains only in-frame clones and omits some. The sample lists 900,000 to 1,200,000 clones, about four fifths occurring once. The V end lost 3 bases, the J end lost 2 bases, and 11 bases lay between the germline ends. Germline CDR1 and CDR2: SEHNR and FQNEAQ (reference sequence). CDR3 size: 15 residues. The study's findings and limits: What limited the represented genetic and exposure-history diversity was the small number of donors. Naive CD4 clonotypes overlapped across a few donors at approximately 5%. Unshared clonotypes carried lower generation probabilities than those common to all four donors.

A remark on this clone: Antigen specificity is unknown. This likely reflects a read error, since a far larger clone is one base away.

Source material: memory CD4+ T cells from PBMCs. Subset specified: CD45RA-negative fraction. The chain has TRBV7-9 and TRBJ2-1; no clear D. This clonotype was sampled from a man aged 18 to 35 in good health. Some clones in this sample may be carry-over from other donors' samples. This chain's CDR3 is CASSFVPEAYNEQFF. The CDR3 region has the DNA TGTGCCAGCAGCTTCGTTCCAGAGGCCTACAATGAGCAGTTCTTC.